This T cell receptor beta chain was recovered during a study of T-cell memory formation after mild COVID-19. For the study at large: TCR clusters mostly belonged to single donors.

From germline, CDR1 is SGHTA and CDR2 FQGNSA. The CDR3 has 15 amino acids. V lost 5 bases and J 0 bases, leaving 13 bases between the germline ends. Study observations and caveats: Clones contracting day 15 to 85 were balanced CD4/CD8; later expanders leaned CD4+. For contracting clones, CD4+ ones sat mainly in CM and EM, CD8+ in EMRA. Pre-infection memory carried some responding clones, suggesting that cross-reactive memory joined.

A word on this clonotype: The antigen remains undetermined.

TCRdb passed the 5' RACE reads through MiXCR, listing each CDR3 protein once. Among under 200,000 distinct CDR3 sequences listed, 11% were seen once. This rearrangement joins TRBV7-2 to TRBJ1-1; D is unclear. The origin of this receptor is a man aged 18 to 35 who had mild COVID-19 (a few samples of this study predate the infection). Cell type and time point are not known. Specimen: PBMCs or a T cell subset sorted from them (not recorded which). The CDR3 sequence: CASSRKSWVNTEAFF. The CDR3 DNA sequence: TGTGCCAGCAGCCGGAAAAGCTGGGTGAACACTGAAGCTTTCTTT.